The 25 T cell receptor beta chains listed next were all sequenced from one sample in a study of Ad26.COV2.S vaccination and SARS-CoV-2 variants. The sample's treatment: about 20 received Ad26.COV2.S at low or high dose, single or two shots; 5 received placebo; per-sample allocation not given. Samples analyzed were those drawn on day 63 after the first vaccine or placebo injection. Method: immunoSEQ multiplex PCR; TCRdb's copy keeps in-frame clones and lacks some. In the table there are 410,000 or so clones, 75% to 95% of which are singletons. The sequencing here drew on peripheral blood, taken in a trial of Ad26.COV2.S vaccine versus placebo. These receptors all come from a person between 18 and 65 years old who received the Ad26.COV2.S COVID-19 vaccine or a placebo.

The V gene is TRBV7-2, the J gene TRBJ1-2; 7 bases match TRBD1. Germline V gene data show CDR1 as SGHTA and CDR2 as FQGNSA. The V segment lost 4 bases and the J segment 8 bases; nucleotides outside the gene matches: 10. The CDR3 contains 14 residues. The CDR3 loop is CASSSNQGGDGYTF. For the CDR3, the DNA is TGTGCCAGCAGCTCGAACCAGGGGGGTGACGGCTACACCTTC. The full variable domain, in which reference TRBV7-2 and TRBJ1-2 provide the parts outside the CDR3, is GAGVSQSPSNKVTEKGKDVELRCDPISGHTALYWYRQSLGQGLEFLIYFQGNSAPDKSGLPSDRFSAERTGGSVSTLTIQRTQQEDSAVYLCASSSNQGGDGYTFGSGTRLTVV.

The chain recombines TRBV10-3 with TRBJ1-3; D is ambiguous. The CDR3 runs 16 residues. The germline V and J ends were trimmed by 2 bases and 0 bases, with 11 bases remaining between them. Germline lookup yields CDR1 ENHRY and CDR2 SYGVKD. CDR3 DNA sequence: TGTGCCATCAGTGAGCGGACGTTAGACTCTGGAAACACCATATATTTT. As protein: CAISERTLDSGNTIYF.

V is TRBV2 and J is TRBJ1-6; D is unclear. The CDR3 sequence is 13 residues long. Germline V gives CDR1 SNHLY, CDR2 FYNNEI. V was trimmed by 7 bases and J by 6 bases, leaving 10 bases between them. CDR3 loop: CASMGRVNSPLHF. The CDR3 coding sequence is TGTGCCAGCATGGGGAGGGTTAATTCACCCCTCCACTTT.

The sample holds one count of this clone. The chain recombines TRBV28 with TRBJ2-5; 7 bases align to TRBD2. The germline V gene has CDR1 MDHEN and CDR2 SYDVKM. The CDR3 runs 16 residues. J lost 1 base, V lost 4 bases, and 9 bases had no gene match. The CDR3 DNA is TGTGCCAGCAGTTCGCTAGCGGCGACGACCCAAGAGACCCAGTACTTC. It encodes CASSSLAATTQETQYF. The full variable domain, with the rest looked up from reference TRBV28 and TRBJ2-5, is DVKVTQSSRYLVKRTGEKVFLECVQDMDHENMFWYRQDPGLGLRLIYFSYDVKMKEKGDIPEGYSVSREKKERFSLILESASTNQTSMYLCASSSLAATTQETQYFGPGTRLLVL.

The chain has TRBV6-6 and TRBJ1-1; the D gene is possibly TRBD1 (6 bases). The ends were cut back, 0 bases at V and 3 bases at J, with 14 bases in the middle. CDR1 and CDR2 (germline): MNHNY, SVGAGI (reference sequence). The CDR3 contains 16 residues. CDR3 DNA: TGTGCCAGCAGTTACTCGGCGGAGACAGGCCACACTGAAGCTTTCTTT. Protein sequence: CASSYSAETGHTEAFF.

This clone appeared a single time. V gene TRBV6-5 combines with J gene TRBJ2-1, with D maybe TRBD1 (6 bases). Germline V gene lookup returns CDR1 MNHEY and CDR2 SVGAGI. Between the trimmed V and J ends, which lost 4 bases and 12 bases, there was a span of 19 bases. CDR3 size: 14 residues. For the CDR3, the DNA is TGTGCCAGCAGTTCGGGACACCTCCGGATTGGGCAGTTCTTC. It yields the protein CASSSGHLRIGQFF.

The chain joins TRBV7-8 to TRBJ1-3; D not certain. Per the germline V gene, CDR1 is SGHVS and CDR2 is FQNEAQ. This CDR3 comprises 12 residues. V lost 5 bases to trimming and J lost 4 bases, with 6 bases between them. CDR3 loop: CASSPTGNTIYF. The CDR3 nucleotides read TGTGCCAGCAGCCCAACCGGAAACACCATATATTTT.

As regards this clone: Other nucleotide sequences from this sample produce the same CDR3. V is TRBV18 and J is TRBJ2-2; TRBD1 matches at 8 bases. CDR1 is KGHSH, CDR2 LQKENI, per germline. V shed 1 base, J shed 1 base, and the junction held 2 bases outside the gene matches. This CDR3 comprises 16 residues. Here the CDR3 DNA reads TGTGCCAGCTCACCACTTGGACAGGGGAACACCGGGGAGCTGTTTTTT. Encoded protein: CASSPLGQGNTGELFF.

This chain uses TRBV18 with TRBJ1-1; the D is unclear. The germline CDR1 and CDR2 sequences are KGHSH and LQKENI. The V gene lost 3 bases and the J gene lost 7 bases, with 15 bases spanning the gap. CDR3 length equals 14 residues. CDR3 residues: CASSPLGAENEAFF. The CDR3 region has the DNA TGTGCCAGCTCACCCCTGGGCGCGGAAAATGAAGCTTTCTTT.

This sequence joins TRBV4-1 and TRBJ2-7, with TRBD2 matching 9 bases. Trimming cost V 1 base and J 3 bases; bases outside gene matches: 10. This CDR3 has 17 residues. Germline V gene sequence: CDR1 MGHRA, CDR2 YSYEKL. CDR3 nucleotides: TGCGCCAGCAGCCAAGGCCCAATGGAACTAGCGGGCTACGAGCAGTACTTC. Translation: CASSQGPMELAGYEQYF.

The CDR3 is CASKLLSTYNSPLHF. Written as DNA, the CDR3 is TGTGCCAGCAAACTCCTAAGCACCTATAATTCACCCCTCCACTTT. The gene calls are TRBV27 and TRBJ1-6; D is unresolved. The V gene lost 7 bases and the J gene lost 2 bases, with 12 bases spanning the gap. CDR3 length: 15 residues. From germline, CDR1 is MNHEY and CDR2 SMNVEV (reference sequence).

The chain employs TRBV29-1 and TRBJ1-2; maybe TRBD1 (6 bases). Germline lookup yields CDR1 SQVTM and CDR2 ANQGSEA. The CDR3 loop spans 13 amino acids. V was trimmed by 5 bases and J by 2 bases, leaving 12 bases between them. CDR3 in amino acids: CSVFRQENYGYTF. In DNA, the CDR3 is TGCAGCGTTTTTCGACAGGAGAACTATGGCTACACCTTC. The whole variable domain, remainder taken from reference TRBV29-1 and TRBJ1-2, is SAVISQKPSRDICQRGTSLTIQCQVDSQVTMMFWYRQQPGQSLTLIATANQGSEATYESGFVIDKFPISRPNLTFSTLTVSNMSPEDSSIYLCSVFRQENYGYTFGSGTRLTVV.

This chain joins TRBV6-2 or TRBV6-3 and TRBJ2-1; the match to TRBD2 covers 13 bases. The CDR3 sequence is 17 residues long. Trimming cost V 4 bases and J 8 bases; bases outside gene matches: 11. Germline V lookup: CDR1 MNHEY, CDR2 SVGEGT. CDR3: CASSSLAGGPSSYEQFF. The CDR3, as DNA: TGTGCCAGCAGTTCACTAGCGGGAGGGCCCAGTAGCTATGAGCAGTTCTTC.

A word on this clone: Other DNA sequences of this sample code for an identical CDR3. This chain uses TRBV5-6 with TRBJ2-1; TRBD2 matches at 10 bases. Germline CDR1 SGHDT, CDR2 YYEEEE. The CDR3 has 14 amino acids. The V and J ends lost 5 bases and 3 bases, in that order; junction bases with no gene match: 2. CDR3 amino acids: CASRRTSGYNEQFF. CDR3 nucleotide sequence: TGTGCCAGCAGAAGGACTAGCGGCTACAATGAGCAGTTCTTC.

The chain uses TRBV7-8 and TRBJ2-2; no clear D gene. This CDR3 region has 15 residues. The germline gives CDR1 SGHVS, CDR2 FQNEAQ. The V and J ends lost 2 bases and 2 bases respectively, with 9 bases between them. The DNA for the CDR3 is TGTGCCAGCAGCTTAAGGACCCCAAACACCGGGGAGCTGTTTTTT. This codes for CASSLRTPNTGELFF.

This chain connects TRBV5-3 to TRBJ2-5, with D possibly being TRBD1 (5 bases). TRBV5-3 is given ORF status, its function remaining uncertain. V lost 0 bases to trimming and J lost 2 bases, with 8 bases between them. The CDR3 covers 14 residues. CDR3 protein: CARSLETEQETQYF. As DNA, the CDR3 is TGTGCCAGAAGCTTGGAGACAGAACAAGAGACCCAGTACTTC.

The chain employs TRBV4-2 and TRBJ2-1; 7 bases are a match to TRBD1. CDR3 size: 13 residues. The germline V gene encodes CDR1 LGHNA and CDR2 YNFKEQ. The V segment lost 3 bases and the J segment 8 bases; nucleotides outside the gene matches: 4. The CDR3 region has the DNA TGTGCCAGCAGCCAGCTAACAGGGGATGAGCAGTTCTTC. Protein sequence: CASSQLTGDEQFF.

The chain has TRBV28 and TRBJ2-3; weak D call: TRBD2 (5 bases). The V end lost 4 bases, the J end lost 2 bases, and 10 bases lay between the germline ends. The CDR3 loop spans 14 amino acids. Germline lookup yields CDR1 MDHEN and CDR2 SYDVKM. CDR3 residues: CASSYTGITDTQYF. The CDR3 DNA reads as TGTGCCAGCAGTTACACCGGGATCACAGATACGCAGTATTTT.

The chain couples TRBV14 to TRBJ2-7, with 7 positions matching TRBD1. V shed 5 bases, J shed 2 bases, and the junction held 6 bases outside the gene matches. There are 14 residues in the CDR3. Germline loops: CDR1 SGHDN, CDR2 FVKESK. CDR3 protein: CASSWGQGAYEQYF. The CDR3 DNA reads TGTGCCAGCAGCTGGGGTCAGGGGGCCTACGAGCAGTACTTC.

The V call is TRBV4-3, the J call TRBJ1-2; a weak D match, TRBD1 (6 bases). Germline CDR1 LGHNA, CDR2 YSLEER. Trimming removed 4 bases from V and 2 bases from J, with 14 bases in between. The CDR3 length is 15 residues. CDR3 residues: CASSPTGTPNYGYTF. The CDR3 nucleotides read TGCGCCAGCAGCCCAACCGGGACACCGAACTATGGCTACACCTTC.

The genes are TRBV28 and TRBJ2-5, with 10 bases that match TRBD2. The CDR3 length is 15 residues. J was trimmed by 0 bases and V by 8 bases; bases with no gene match: 6. Germline values: CDR1 MDHEN, CDR2 SYDVKM. CDR3: CASGGGLANQETQYF. The CDR3 bases are TGTGCCAGCGGAGGGGGACTAGCGAACCAAGAGACCCAGTACTTC.

The chain employs TRBV18 and TRBJ2-5; no reliable D call. CDR3 length: 15 residues. V was cut by 3 bases and J by 2 bases, with 13 bases left in between. Germline CDR1 and CDR2: KGHSH and LQKENI. The CDR3 DNA follows: TGTGCCAGCTCACCCCCTAAAGACGTTCAAGAGACCCAGTACTTC. Translated: CASSPPKDVQETQYF.

The genes are TRBV30 and TRBJ2-5; D not resolved. V was shortened by 6 bases and J by 4 bases, with 9 bases between the two germline ends. CDR1 is GTSNPN, CDR2 SVGIG, per germline (reference sequence). CDR3 length: 11 amino acids. CDR3 DNA sequence: TGTGCCTGTGGGGTTGGAGAGACCCAGTACTTC. Translation: CACGVGETQYF.

The V gene is TRBV24-1, the J gene TRBJ2-5; D assignment may be TRBD1 or TRBD2 (6 bases each). V lost 5 bases, J lost 0 bases, and 15 bases lay in between. The germline V gene encodes CDR1 KGHDR and CDR2 SFDVKD. This CDR3 is 16 amino acids long. CDR3 residues: CATSVGGSWDQETQYF. The CDR3 coding sequence is TGTGCCACCAGTGTAGGGGGGAGTTGGGACCAAGAGACCCAGTACTTC.

This sequence joins TRBV28 and TRBJ1-5; D ambiguous. The V gene's germline CDR1 is MDHEN and CDR2 SYDVKM. CDR3 length: 14 amino acids. V lost 10 bases to trimming and J lost 2 bases, with 15 bases between them. CDR3 coding DNA: TGTGCCACCCTCTGGACCTCCGGCAATCAGCCCCAGCATTTT. This translates into CATLWTSGNQPQHF. Combining the CDR3 with reference TRBV28 and TRBJ1-5 gives the whole variable domain DVKVTQSSRYLVKRTGEKVFLECVQDMDHENMFWYRQDPGLGLRLIYFSYDVKMKEKGDIPEGYSVSREKKERFSLILESASTNQTSMYLCATLWTSGNQPQHFGDGTRLSIL.